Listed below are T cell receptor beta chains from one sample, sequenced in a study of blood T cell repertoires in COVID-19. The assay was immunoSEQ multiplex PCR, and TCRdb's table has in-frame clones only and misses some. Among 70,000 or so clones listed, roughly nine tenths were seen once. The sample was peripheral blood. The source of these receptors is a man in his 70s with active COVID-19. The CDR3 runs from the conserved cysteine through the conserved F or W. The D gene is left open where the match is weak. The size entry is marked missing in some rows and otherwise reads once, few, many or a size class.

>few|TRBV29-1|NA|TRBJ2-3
TGCAGCGCCGCCAGGGGCCCGCAGTATTTT
CSAARGPQYF
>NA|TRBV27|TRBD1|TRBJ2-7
TGTGCCAGCAGTTTATGGGGGACAGCCCCCTACGAGCAGTACTTC
CASSLWGTAPYEQYF
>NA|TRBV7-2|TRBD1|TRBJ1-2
TGTGCCAGCAGCCCCGCCGTGGGGACAGGTCGTGGCTACACCTTC
CASSPAVGTGRGYTF
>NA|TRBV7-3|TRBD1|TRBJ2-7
TGTGCCAGCAGCCCCCAGGGGACAGGGTGGTACGAGCAGTACTTC
CASSPQGTGWYEQYF
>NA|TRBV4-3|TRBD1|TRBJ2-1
TGCGCCAGCAGCCAACCACAGGGGGCCGGCTACAATGAGCAGTTCTTC
CASSQPQGAGYNEQFF
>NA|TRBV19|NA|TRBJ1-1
TGTGCCAGTAGTGCCTCCCACAGGGTGGGCACTGAAGCTTTCTTT
CASSASHRVGTEAFF
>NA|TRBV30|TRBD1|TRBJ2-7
TGTGCCGGCTACAGGGGCTCTGCCGAGCAGTACTTC
CAGYRGSAEQYF
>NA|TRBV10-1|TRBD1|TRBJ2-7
TGCGCCAGCAGTGAGTCCCCCGGGACAGGGAGTACCTACGAGCAGTACTTC
CASSESPGTGSTYEQYF
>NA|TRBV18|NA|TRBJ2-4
TGTGCCAGCTCACATGAGGCTTCCTTAGCCAAAAACATTCAGTACTTC
CASSHEASLAKNIQYF
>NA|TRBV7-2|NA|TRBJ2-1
TGTGCCAGCAACCCACCCCCCCTCGGGGCCTACAATGAGCAGTTCTTC
CASNPPPLGAYNEQFF
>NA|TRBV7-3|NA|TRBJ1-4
TGTGCCAGCAGCTTAGGGCCGTATGAAAAACTGTTTTTT
CASSLGPYEKLFF
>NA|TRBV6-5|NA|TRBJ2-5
TGTGCCAGCAGTTACTCCCGGGGCCAAGAGACCCAGTACTTC
CASSYSRGQETQYF
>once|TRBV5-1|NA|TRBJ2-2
TGCGCCAGCAGTCGGGCAGGGGGGACCGGGGAGCTGTTTTTT
CASSRAGGTGELFF
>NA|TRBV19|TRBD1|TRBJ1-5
TGTGCCAGTAGTAGGACGGACAGGGGGACGGATCAGCCCCAGCATTTT
CASSRTDRGTDQPQHF
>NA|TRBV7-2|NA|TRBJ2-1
TGTGCCAGCAGCCCCCAAGAAATGGCGGAGGAGCAGTTCTTC
CASSPQEMAEEQFF
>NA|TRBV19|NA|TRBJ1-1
TGTGCCAGTAGTAGGGGCACCATGAACACTGAAGCTTTCTTT
CASSRGTMNTEAFF